These T cell receptor beta chains were read from a single sample in a study of T cell responses to AZD1222 COVID-19 vaccine. Generated by immunoSEQ multiplex PCR, the TCRdb table keeps only in-frame clones and is missing some. The sample shows around 81,000 clones, 65% to 85% of them seen only once. The starting material was peripheral blood, obtained on day 0 of AZD1222 vaccination. These receptors were collected from an adult in good health. Both conserved end residues are part of each CDR3. The order of the fields is clone size, CDR3 length, J gene, V gene, D gene, CDR3 DNA, CDR3 protein. The D gene is left open where the match is weak. Size is stated for part of the rows, as once, few or many counts, or as a class when the clone is expanded.

once,14,TRBJ1-3,TRBV7-2,.,TGTGCCAGCAGCTTCGGGGGGGCTGGAAACACCATATATTTT,CASSFGGAGNTIYF
.,15,TRBJ1-2,TRBV18,TRBD1,TGTGCCAGCTCAGGGACAGGAGACAGTTTTGGAGGCTACACCTTC,CASSGTGDSFGGYTF
.,14,TRBJ2-1,TRBV5-1,TRBD2,TGCGCCAGCAGCAGTAGCGGGGGGTACAATGAGCAGTTCTTC,CASSSSGGYNEQFF
once,14,TRBJ1-1,TRBV29-1,.,TGCAGCGTTGCCGCGGCAGGGCTGAACACTGAAGCTTTCTTT,CSVAAAGLNTEAFF
.,16,TRBJ2-3,TRBV7-2,TRBD1,TGTGCCAGCAGCCCAAACAGGGGGATAGGCGCAGATACGCAGTATTTT,CASSPNRGIGADTQYF
.,19,TRBJ1-6,TRBV27,TRBD1,TGTGCCAGCAGTTTAGTGGGGGACAGGTTGAGCTCCTATAATTCACCCCTCCACTTT,CASSLVGDRLSSYNSPLHF
.,13,TRBJ1-3,TRBV19,.,TGTGCCAGTAGTTCCTACTCTGGAAACACCATATATTTT,CASSSYSGNTIYF
once,15,TRBJ1-2,TRBV11-2,.,TGTGCCAGCAGCTTAGAGGGAAACCCTAACTATGGCTACACCTTC,CASSLEGNPNYGYTF
few,18,TRBJ1-1,TRBV7-2,TRBD1,TGTGCCAGCAGCTTAAGAGCCGGGACAGGGCGATTAAACACTGAAGCTTTCTTT,CASSLRAGTGRLNTEAFF
few,16,TRBJ2-7,TRBV6-5,TRBD2,TGTGCCAGCAGTTACTCTGGGAGGGGCGGCCCGGGCGAGCAGTACTTC,CASSYSGRGGPGEQYF
.,14,TRBJ2-7,TRBV18,.,TGTGCCAGCTCACCTGAGACAGGTGTCTACGAGCAGTACTTC,CASSPETGVYEQYF
.,15,TRBJ1-1,TRBV6-4,.,TGTGCCAGCAAGAAAGAGGACAGCATGAACACTGAAGCTTTCTTT,CASKKEDSMNTEAFF
once,14,TRBJ2-2,TRBV6-4,.,TGTGCCAGCAGTCGGACCTTTAACACCGGGGAGCTGTTTTTT,CASSRTFNTGELFF